This TCR beta chain was sequenced during a study of shared clonotypes between healthy human individuals. V was trimmed by 4 bases and J by 1 base, leaving 11 bases between them. Germline CDR1 and CDR2: MNHEY and SVGAGI. This CDR3 is built from 15 residues. Here immunoSEQ multiplex PCR was the method, and the copy in TCRdb shows in-frame clones only, minus some. The data show 2 million to 2.5 million clones, under 95% seen once. Terminally differentiated effector memory CD45RA+ cells were excluded by CCR7 positive selection of CD45RO-negative cells. This TCR came from a man between 18 and 35 years old in good health. Some clones in this sample may be carry-over from other donors' samples. The V gene is TRBV6-5, the J gene TRBJ1-5; D possibly corresponds to TRBD1 (5 bases). Sequencing was performed on naive CD8+ T cells from PBMCs. The CDR3 loop reads CASSFERGSNQPQHF. CDR3 nucleotide sequence: TGTGCCAGCAGTTTTGAGCGGGGGAGCAATCAGCCCCAGCATTTT.